This T cell receptor beta chain was captured by sequencing in a study of T cells in Graves' hyperthyroidism and ophthalmopathy. Overall study findings and caveats: In blood, most of the thyroid clonotypes expanded above 0.001 were also present.

Hyperthyroidism of Graves' type that showed no ophthalmopathy progression within 18 months was stable. The patients, who ranged from 18 to 65 in age, presented with newly diagnosed hyperthyroidism lasting under 2 months. Those patients with uncontrolled infection, other autoimmune disease, pregnancy or lactation were excluded. A single count supports this clonotype. Its antigen is still unknown. A junction boundary mismatches the germline segment, possibly from a read error. Using RNA transcripts as the source, TCR beta CDR3 regions were amplified. The TCR CDR3 first-round RT-PCR relied on the HTBI primer set. TCRdb reprocessed the multiplex PCR reads with MiXCR, giving one entry per CDR3 protein. The sample consists of 500,000 to 600,000 distinct CDR3 sequences, 46% of them appearing once. Sequencing used peripheral blood or thyroid tissue (not recorded which). This TCR came from a woman younger than 30 with Graves' hyperthyroidism.

The CDR3 is CASSHFSGMNTGELFF. CDR3 nucleotide sequence: TGTGCTAGCAGCCACTTTAGCGGGATGAACACCGGGGAGCTGTTTTTT. The chain joins TRBV7-7 to TRBJ2-2, with 8 positions matching TRBD2. The germline V gene encodes CDR1 SSHAT and CDR2 FNYEAQ (reference sequence). The CDR3 length is 16 residues.